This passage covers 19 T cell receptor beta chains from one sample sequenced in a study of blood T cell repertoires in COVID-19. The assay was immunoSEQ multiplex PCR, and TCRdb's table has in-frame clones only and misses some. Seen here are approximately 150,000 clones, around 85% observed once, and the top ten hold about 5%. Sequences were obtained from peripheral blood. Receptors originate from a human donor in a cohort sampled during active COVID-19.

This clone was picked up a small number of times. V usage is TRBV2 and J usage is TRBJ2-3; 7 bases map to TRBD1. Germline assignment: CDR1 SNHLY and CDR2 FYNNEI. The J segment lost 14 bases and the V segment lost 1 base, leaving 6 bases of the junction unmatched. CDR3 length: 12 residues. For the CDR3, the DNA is TGTGCCAGCAGTGAAGAAGGGGGCCGTTTGTATTTT. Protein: CASSEEGGRLYF.

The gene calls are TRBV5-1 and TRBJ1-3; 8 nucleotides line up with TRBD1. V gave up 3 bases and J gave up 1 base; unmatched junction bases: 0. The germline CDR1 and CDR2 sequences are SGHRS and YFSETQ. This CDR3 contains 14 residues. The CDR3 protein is CASSWTGSGNTIYF. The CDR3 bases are TGCGCCAGCAGCTGGACAGGGTCTGGAAACACCATATATTTT.

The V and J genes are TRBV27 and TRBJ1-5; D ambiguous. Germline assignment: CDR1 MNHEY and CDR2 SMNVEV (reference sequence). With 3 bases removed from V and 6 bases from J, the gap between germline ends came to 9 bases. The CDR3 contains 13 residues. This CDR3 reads CASSFGGVQPQHF. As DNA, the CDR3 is TGTGCCAGCAGTTTTGGCGGGGTTCAGCCCCAGCATTTT.

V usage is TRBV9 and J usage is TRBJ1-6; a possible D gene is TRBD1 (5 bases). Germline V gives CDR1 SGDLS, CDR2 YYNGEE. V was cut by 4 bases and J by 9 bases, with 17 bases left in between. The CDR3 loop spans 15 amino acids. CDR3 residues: CASSPRGGDLSPLHF. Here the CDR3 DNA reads TGTGCCAGCAGCCCTCGGGGAGGGGATCTTTCACCCCTCCACTTT. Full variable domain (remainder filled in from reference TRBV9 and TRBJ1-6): DSGVTQTPKHLITATGQRVTLRCSPRSGDLSVYWYQQSLDQGLQFLIQYYNGEERAKGNILERFSAQQFPDLHSELNLSSLELGDSALYFCASSPRGGDLSPLHFGNGTRLTVT.

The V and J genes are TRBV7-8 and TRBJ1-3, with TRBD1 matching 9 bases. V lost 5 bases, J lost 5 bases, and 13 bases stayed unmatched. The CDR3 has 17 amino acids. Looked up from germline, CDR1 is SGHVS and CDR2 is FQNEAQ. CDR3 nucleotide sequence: TGTGCCAGCAGCGGAGCCCGGACAGGGGTTTTACGAAACACCATATATTTT. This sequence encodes CASSGARTGVLRNTIYF.

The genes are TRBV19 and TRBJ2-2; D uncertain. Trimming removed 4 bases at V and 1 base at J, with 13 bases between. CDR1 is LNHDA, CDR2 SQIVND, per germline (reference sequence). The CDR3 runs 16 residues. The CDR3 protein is CASSSRLQRNTGELFF. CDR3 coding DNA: TGTGCCAGTAGTAGCCGGCTACAGAGGAACACCGGGGAGCTGTTTTTT.

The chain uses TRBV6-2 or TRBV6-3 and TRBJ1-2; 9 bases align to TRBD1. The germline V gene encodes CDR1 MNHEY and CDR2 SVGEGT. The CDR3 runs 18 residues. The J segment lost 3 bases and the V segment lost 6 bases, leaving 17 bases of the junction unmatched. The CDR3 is CASSPAQGQGYFDYGYTF. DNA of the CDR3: TGTGCCAGCAGCCCCGCCCAGGGACAGGGCTATTTCGACTATGGCTACACCTTC.

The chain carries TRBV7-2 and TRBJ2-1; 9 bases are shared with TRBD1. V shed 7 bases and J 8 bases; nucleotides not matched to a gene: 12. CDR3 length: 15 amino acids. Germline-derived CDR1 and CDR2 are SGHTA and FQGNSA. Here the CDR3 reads CASTGLGQGMDEQFF. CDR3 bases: TGTGCCAGCACCGGTCTGGGACAGGGTATGGATGAGCAGTTCTTC.

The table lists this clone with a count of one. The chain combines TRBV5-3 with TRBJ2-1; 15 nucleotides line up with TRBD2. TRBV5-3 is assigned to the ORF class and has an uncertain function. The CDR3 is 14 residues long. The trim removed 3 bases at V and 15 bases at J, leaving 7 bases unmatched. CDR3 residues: CARSYGTSGGPPFF. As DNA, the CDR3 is TGTGCCAGAAGCTACGGGACTAGCGGGGGGCCACCGTTCTTC.

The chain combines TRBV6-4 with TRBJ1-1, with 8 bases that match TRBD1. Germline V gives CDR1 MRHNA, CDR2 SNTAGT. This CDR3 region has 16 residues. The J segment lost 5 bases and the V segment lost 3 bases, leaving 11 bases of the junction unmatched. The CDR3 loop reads CASSELKDRVATEAFF. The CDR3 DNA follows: TGTGCCAGCAGTGAATTAAAGGACAGGGTAGCGACTGAAGCTTTCTTT.

The DNA of the CDR3 is TGCGCCAGCACGGACAGGGAATTTGCAGATACGCAGTATTTT. Translating gives CASTDREFADTQYF. This chain uses TRBV10-2 with TRBJ2-3; TRBD1 agrees at 8 bases. J was trimmed by 4 bases and V by 7 bases; bases with no gene match: 7. CDR1 is WSHSY, CDR2 SAAADI, per germline. The CDR3 is 14 amino acids.

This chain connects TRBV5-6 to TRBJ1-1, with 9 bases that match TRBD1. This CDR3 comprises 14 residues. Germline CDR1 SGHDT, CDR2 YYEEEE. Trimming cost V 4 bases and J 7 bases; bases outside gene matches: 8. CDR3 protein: CASSNDRGNGEAFF. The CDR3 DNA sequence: TGTGCCAGCAGCAACGACAGGGGGAATGGTGAAGCTTTCTTT.

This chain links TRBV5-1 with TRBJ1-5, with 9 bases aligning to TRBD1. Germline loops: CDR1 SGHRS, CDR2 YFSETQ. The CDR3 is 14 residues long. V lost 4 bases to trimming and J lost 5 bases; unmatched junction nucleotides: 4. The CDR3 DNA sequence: TGCGCCAGCAGCGTGGGACAGGGTCATCAGCCCCAGCATTTT. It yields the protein CASSVGQGHQPQHF.

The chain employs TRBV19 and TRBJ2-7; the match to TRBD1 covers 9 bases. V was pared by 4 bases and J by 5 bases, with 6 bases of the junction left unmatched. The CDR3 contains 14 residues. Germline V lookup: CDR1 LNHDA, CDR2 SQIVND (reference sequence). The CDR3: CASSNRQGGNEQYF. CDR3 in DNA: TGTGCCAGTAGTAACCGACAGGGGGGAAACGAGCAGTACTTC.

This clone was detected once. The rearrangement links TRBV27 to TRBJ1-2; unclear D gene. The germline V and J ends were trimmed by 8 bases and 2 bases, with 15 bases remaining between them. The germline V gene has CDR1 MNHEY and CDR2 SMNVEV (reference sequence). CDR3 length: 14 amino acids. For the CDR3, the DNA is TGTGCCAGCTCCCCCCACCGGGAAAACTATGGCTACACCTTC. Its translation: CASSPHRENYGYTF.

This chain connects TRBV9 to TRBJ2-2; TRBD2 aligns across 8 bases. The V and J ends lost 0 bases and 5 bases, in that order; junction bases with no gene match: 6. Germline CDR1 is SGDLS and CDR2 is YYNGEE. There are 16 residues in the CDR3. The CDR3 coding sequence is TGTGCCAGCAGCGTAGAGGCGGGAGGATGGACCGGGGAGCTGTTTTTT. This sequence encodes CASSVEAGGWTGELFF. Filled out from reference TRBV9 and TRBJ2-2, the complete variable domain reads DSGVTQTPKHLITATGQRVTLRCSPRSGDLSVYWYQQSLDQGLQFLIQYYNGEERAKGNILERFSAQQFPDLHSELNLSSLELGDSALYFCASSVEAGGWTGELFFGEGSRLTVL.

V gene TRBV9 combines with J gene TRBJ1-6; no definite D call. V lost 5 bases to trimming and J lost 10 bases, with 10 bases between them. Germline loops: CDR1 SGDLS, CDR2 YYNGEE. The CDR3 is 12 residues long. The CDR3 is CASSGLGSPLHF. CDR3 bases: TGTGCCAGCAGTGGACTCGGATCACCCCTCCACTTT.

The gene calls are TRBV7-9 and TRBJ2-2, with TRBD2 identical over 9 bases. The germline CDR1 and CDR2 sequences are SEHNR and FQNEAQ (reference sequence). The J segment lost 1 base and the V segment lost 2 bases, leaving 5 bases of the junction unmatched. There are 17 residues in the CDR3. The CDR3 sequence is CASSLFRGRGNTGELFF. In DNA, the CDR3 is TGTGCCAGCAGCTTATTCCGCGGGAGGGGGAACACCGGGGAGCTGTTTTTT.

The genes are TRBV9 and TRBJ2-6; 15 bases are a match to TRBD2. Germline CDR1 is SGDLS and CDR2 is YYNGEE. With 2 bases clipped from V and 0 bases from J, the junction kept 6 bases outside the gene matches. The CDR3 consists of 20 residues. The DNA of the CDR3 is TGTGCCAGCAGCGTCCCGGGACTAGCGGGAGGTTCCTCTGGGGCCAACGTCCTGACTTTC. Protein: CASSVPGLAGGSSGANVLTF.